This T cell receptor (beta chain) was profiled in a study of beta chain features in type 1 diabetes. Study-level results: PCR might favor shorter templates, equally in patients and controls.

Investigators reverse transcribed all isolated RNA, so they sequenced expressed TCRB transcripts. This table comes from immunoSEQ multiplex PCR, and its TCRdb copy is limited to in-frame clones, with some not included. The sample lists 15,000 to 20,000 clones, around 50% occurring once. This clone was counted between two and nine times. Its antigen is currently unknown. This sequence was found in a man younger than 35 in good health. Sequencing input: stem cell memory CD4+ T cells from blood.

The CDR3: CASSFLSGVNTGELFF. CDR3 in DNA: TGTGCCAGCAGCTTTTTGAGCGGGGTGAACACCGGGGAGCTGTTTTTT. The chain combines TRBV7-6 with TRBJ2-2; TRBD2 matches 7 bases. The CDR3 contains 16 residues. From germline, CDR1 is SGHVS and CDR2 FNYEAQ. V was clipped by 3 bases and J by 1 base; unmatched bases: 5.